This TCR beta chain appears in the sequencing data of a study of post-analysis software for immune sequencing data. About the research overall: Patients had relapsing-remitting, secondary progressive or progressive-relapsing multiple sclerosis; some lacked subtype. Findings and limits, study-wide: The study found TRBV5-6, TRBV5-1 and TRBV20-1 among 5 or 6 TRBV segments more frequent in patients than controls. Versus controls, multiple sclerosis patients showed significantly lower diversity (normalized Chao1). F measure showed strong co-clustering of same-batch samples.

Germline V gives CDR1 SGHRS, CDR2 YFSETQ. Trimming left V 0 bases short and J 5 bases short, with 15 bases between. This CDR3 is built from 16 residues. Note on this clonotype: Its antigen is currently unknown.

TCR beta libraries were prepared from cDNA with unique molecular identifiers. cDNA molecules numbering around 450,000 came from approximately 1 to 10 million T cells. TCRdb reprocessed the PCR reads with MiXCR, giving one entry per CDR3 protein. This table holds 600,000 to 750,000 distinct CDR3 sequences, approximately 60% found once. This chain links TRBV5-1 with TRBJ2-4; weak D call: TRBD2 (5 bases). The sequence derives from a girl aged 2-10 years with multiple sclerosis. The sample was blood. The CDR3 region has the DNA TGCGCCAGCAGCTTGGCGGGGAAGGGCCACGAAAACATTCAGTACTTC. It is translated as CASSLAGKGHENIQYF.